These 13 T cell receptor beta chains originate from one sample sequenced in a study of T cells in Graves' hyperthyroidism and ophthalmopathy (dated by TCRdb to about 2019). Preparation of the library involved multiplex PCR. The run used an Illumina HiSeq 2000. Amplification of TCR beta CDR3 regions was carried out from RNA transcripts. For the first round of RT-PCR on the TCR CDR3, the HTBI primer set was used together with the Qiagen OneStep RT-PCR kit. The raw public data were reprocessed by TCRdb itself: fastp quality trimming at Q25, MiXCR clonotype calling, in-frame beta chains only. Each entry merges the rows of one CDR3 protein and shows their most common DNA and genes. The sample records 600,000 to 650,000 distinct CDR3 sequences, roughly 16% of which are singletons. 3.8% of the sample is in the top ten clones. The sample taken for sequencing was blood. Every receptor here comes from a woman younger than 45 with Graves' hyperthyroidism.

The rearrangement links TRBV28 to TRBJ2-5, with 9 nucleotides matching TRBD1. With V trimmed by 2 bases and J by 1 base, 8 bases remained unmatched. Germline CDR1 is MDHEN and CDR2 is SYDVKM. The CDR3 totals 17 residues. CDR3 sequence reads: CASSLMRRDRVQETQYF. The CDR3, as DNA: TGTGCCAGCAGTTTAATGAGGCGGGACAGGGTCCAAGAGACCCAGTACTTC.

This clonotype was seen repeatedly, ten times or more. This sequence joins TRBV6-1 and TRBJ2-7; 7 bases match TRBD2. V trimming: 4 bases; J trimming: 2 bases; junction bases outside the gene matches: 5. Germline lookup yields CDR1 MNHNS and CDR2 SASEGT. This CDR3 contains 14 residues. In DNA form, the CDR3 reads TGTGCCAGCAGTGGAACTAGCGCCGCCTACGAGCAGTACTTC. It encodes CASSGTSAAYEQYF.

This clonotype occurred many times. The V call is TRBV7-2, the J call TRBJ2-7; possibly TRBD1 for D (7 bases). Deletions cut 4 bases from V and 1 base from J, with 14 bases between. Germline V CDR1 and CDR2: SGHTA, FQGNSA. The CDR3 spans 15 residues. The CDR3: CASSSEPGGSYEQYF. CDR3 nucleotides: TGTGCCAGCAGCTCGGAGCCAGGGGGGTCCTACGAGCAGTACTTC.

This clonotype has a count of ten or more. This rearrangement joins TRBV20-1 to TRBJ2-7; possibly TRBD1 for D (6 bases). CDR3 size: 14 residues. Germline loops: CDR1 DFQATT, CDR2 SNEGSKA (reference sequence). Trimming removed 7 bases from V and 3 bases from J, with 19 bases in between. CDR3 sequence (DNA): TGCAGTGTTCCCACGGGCAGGGGCGGCTACGAGCAGTACTTC. Protein sequence: CSVPTGRGGYEQYF.

Only a few counts were recorded for this clonotype. The junction does not match germline at one end; this may be a read error. The chain joins TRBV7-7 to TRBJ2-2, with D perhaps given as TRBD1 or TRBD2 (5 bases each). The CDR3 is made up of 16 amino acids. CDR1 and CDR2 (germline): SSHAT, FNYEAQ (reference sequence). The DNA for the CDR3 is TGTGCTAGCAGCTTTGAGGAGTATGGGGGCACCGGGGAGCTGTTTTTT. The encoded protein is CASSFEEYGGTGELFF.

This clonotype was counted many times. This chain uses TRBV12-3 or TRBV12-4 with TRBJ2-7; 10 bases fit TRBD2. V gave up 5 bases and J gave up 6 bases; unmatched junction bases: 7. CDR3 length: 14 amino acids. The CDR3 sequence is CASSPPIAGGEQYF. The CDR3, as DNA: TGTGCCAGCAGTCCCCCGATAGCGGGAGGCGAGCAGTACTTC.

There are many counts of this clonotype. The chain combines TRBV6-5 with TRBJ2-1, with D perhaps TRBD1 (6 bases). In germline, CDR1 is MNHEY, CDR2 SVGAGI. V dropped 9 bases and J dropped 5 bases, with 17 bases sitting between them. The CDR3 loop spans 14 amino acids. The CDR3 here is CASRRGRGDNEQFF. The DNA for the CDR3 is TGTGCCAGTCGCAGGGGTAGGGGAGACAATGAGCAGTTCTTC.

This clonotype was detected ten times or more. The chain employs TRBV30 and TRBJ2-7; 8 bases match TRBD1. Germline V CDR1 and CDR2: GTSNPN, SVGIG (reference sequence). The CDR3 is made up of 15 amino acids. With 3 bases clipped from V and 0 bases from J, the junction kept 7 bases outside the gene matches. The CDR3 loop is CAWSGGTGLSYEQYF. The CDR3 DNA sequence: TGTGCCTGGAGCGGCGGGACAGGACTCTCCTACGAGCAGTACTTC.

V gene TRBV29-1 combines with J gene TRBJ1-1; D not resolved. Germline V CDR1 and CDR2: SQVTM, ANQGSEA. V dropped 7 bases and J dropped 0 bases, with 3 bases sitting between them. CDR3 length equals 10 residues. Here the CDR3 reads CSAMNTEAFF. CDR3 nucleotides: TGCAGCGCTATGAACACTGAAGCTTTCTTT.

This clonotype has ten or more counts. The chain carries TRBV30 and TRBJ2-1; possibly TRBD2 for D (5 bases). V shed 0 bases and J shed 7 bases, with 10 bases lying between them. The CDR3 runs 13 residues. Germline-derived CDR1 and CDR2 are GTSNPN and SVGIG (reference sequence). The CDR3 coding sequence is TGTGCCTGGAGTGTAGACGGGGTTAATGAGCAGTTCTTC. This sequence encodes CAWSVDGVNEQFF.

Many counts were recorded for this clonotype. The gene calls are TRBV20-1 and TRBJ2-3, with D uncertain. V was shortened by 1 base and J by 6 bases, with 2 bases between the two germline ends. The CDR3 length is 10 residues. From germline, CDR1 is DFQATT and CDR2 SNEGSKA (reference sequence). The CDR3 loop reads CSARGDTQYF. CDR3 sequence (DNA): TGCAGTGCTAGAGGGGATACGCAGTATTTT.

This clonotype was recorded at least ten times. The genes are TRBV28 and TRBJ2-7, with no clear D. This CDR3 comprises 14 residues. V dropped 3 bases and J dropped 3 bases, with 12 bases sitting between them. CDR1 and CDR2 from the germline V gene are MDHEN and SYDVKM. The DNA of the CDR3 is TGTGCCAGCAGTTTCTATCAGAAATTCTACGAGCAGTACTTC. This codes for CASSFYQKFYEQYF.

The genes are TRBV5-4 and TRBJ2-3; D remains ambiguous. V was clipped by 3 bases and J by 3 bases, with 11 bases between them. The CDR3 length is 14 residues. Germline assignment: CDR1 SGHNT and CDR2 YYREEE (reference sequence). The DNA of the CDR3 is TGTGCCAGCAGCTGGGGTCTAGGTACAGATACGCAGTATTTT. Protein: CASSWGLGTDTQYF.